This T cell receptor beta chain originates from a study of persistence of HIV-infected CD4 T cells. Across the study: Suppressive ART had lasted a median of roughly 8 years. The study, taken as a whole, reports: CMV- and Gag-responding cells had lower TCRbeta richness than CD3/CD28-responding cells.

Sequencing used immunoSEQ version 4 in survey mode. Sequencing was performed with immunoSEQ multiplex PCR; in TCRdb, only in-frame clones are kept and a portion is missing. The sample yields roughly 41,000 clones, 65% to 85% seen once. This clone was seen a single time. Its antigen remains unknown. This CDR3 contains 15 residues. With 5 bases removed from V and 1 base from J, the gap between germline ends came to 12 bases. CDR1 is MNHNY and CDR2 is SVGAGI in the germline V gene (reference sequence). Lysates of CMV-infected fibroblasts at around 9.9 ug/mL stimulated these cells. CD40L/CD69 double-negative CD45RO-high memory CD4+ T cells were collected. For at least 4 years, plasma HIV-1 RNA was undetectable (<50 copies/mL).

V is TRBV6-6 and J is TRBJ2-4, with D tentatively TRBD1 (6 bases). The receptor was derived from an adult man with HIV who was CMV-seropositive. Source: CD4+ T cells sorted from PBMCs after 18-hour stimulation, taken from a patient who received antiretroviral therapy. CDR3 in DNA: TGTGCCAGCAGTGGGACATGGGAGGCCAAAAACATTCAGTACTTC. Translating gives CASSGTWEAKNIQYF.